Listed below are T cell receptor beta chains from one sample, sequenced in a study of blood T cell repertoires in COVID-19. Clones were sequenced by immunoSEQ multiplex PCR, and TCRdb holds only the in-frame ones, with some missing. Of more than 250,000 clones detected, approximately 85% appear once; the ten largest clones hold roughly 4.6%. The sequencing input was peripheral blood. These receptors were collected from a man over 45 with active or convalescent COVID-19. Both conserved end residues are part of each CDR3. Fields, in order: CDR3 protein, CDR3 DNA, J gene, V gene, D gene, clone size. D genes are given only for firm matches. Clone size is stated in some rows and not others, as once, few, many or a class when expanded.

CDR3aa: CASGLVLAGAPNEQFF
CDR3nt: TGTGCTAGTGGTTTGGTACTAGCGGGAGCCCCCAATGAGCAGTTCTTC
j_gene: TRBJ2-1
v_gene: TRBV12-5
d_gene: TRBD2
abundance: .

CDR3aa: CASSPSKGLARKQFF
CDR3nt: TGTGCCAGCAGTCCTTCCAAGGGACTAGCGCGTAAGCAGTTCTTC
j_gene: TRBJ2-1
v_gene: TRBV28
d_gene: TRBD2
abundance: .

CDR3aa: CASRLGGGHTGELFF
CDR3nt: TGTGCCAGCCGATTGGGCGGGGGGCACACCGGGGAGCTGTTTTTT
j_gene: TRBJ2-2
v_gene: TRBV19
d_gene: TRBD2
abundance: .

CDR3aa: CASSPWTGMDEQYF
CDR3nt: TGTGCCAGCTCACCTTGGACAGGCATGGACGAGCAGTACTTC
j_gene: TRBJ2-7
v_gene: TRBV18
d_gene: TRBD1
abundance: .

CDR3aa: CASSLRTGETQYF
CDR3nt: TGTGCCAGCAGCCTTAGGACAGGGGAGACCCAGTACTTC
j_gene: TRBJ2-5
v_gene: TRBV5-6
d_gene: TRBD1
abundance: .

CDR3aa: CASRIRGSGTSNEQFF
CDR3nt: TGTGCCAGCAGAATTAGAGGTAGCGGGACTTCCAATGAGCAGTTCTTC
j_gene: TRBJ2-1
v_gene: TRBV7-9
d_gene: TRBD2
abundance: .

CDR3aa: CASSLGQGYKFGNQPQHF
CDR3nt: TGTGCCAGCAGTTTGGGACAGGGGTATAAGTTTGGTAATCAGCCCCAGCATTTT
j_gene: TRBJ1-5
v_gene: TRBV28
d_gene: TRBD1
abundance: .

CDR3aa: CASSLGAGGETQYF
CDR3nt: TGTGCCAGCAGCTTGGGGGCAGGGGGAGAGACCCAGTACTTC
j_gene: TRBJ2-5
v_gene: TRBV5-6
d_gene: TRBD1
abundance: once

CDR3aa: CAISELSGQDTQYF
CDR3nt: TGTGCCATCAGTGAGCTTTCAGGGCAAGATACGCAGTATTTT
j_gene: TRBJ2-3
v_gene: TRBV10-3
d_gene: .
abundance: .

CDR3aa: CAVKEETSPSYEQYF
CDR3nt: TGTGCCGTGAAAGAAGAAACTAGTCCCTCCTACGAGCAGTACTTC
j_gene: TRBJ2-7
v_gene: TRBV30
d_gene: .
abundance: .

CDR3aa: CASSIAGLGTEAFF
CDR3nt: TGTGCCAGTAGTATTGCAGGGCTGGGAACTGAAGCTTTCTTT
j_gene: TRBJ1-1
v_gene: TRBV19
d_gene: .
abundance: few

CDR3aa: CASSLRTSQETQYF
CDR3nt: TGTGCCAGCTCCCTGCGGACTAGTCAAGAGACCCAGTACTTC
j_gene: TRBJ2-5
v_gene: TRBV18
d_gene: TRBD2
abundance: .

CDR3aa: CASRLIGSSSGNTIYF
CDR3nt: TGTGCCAGCAGACTGATCGGGAGTTCCTCTGGAAACACCATATATTTT
j_gene: TRBJ1-3
v_gene: TRBV6-6
d_gene: .
abundance: .

CDR3aa: CASSYLGGNEQYF
CDR3nt: TGTGCCAGTAGCTATCTCGGGGGTAACGAGCAGTACTTC
j_gene: TRBJ2-7
v_gene: TRBV19
d_gene: .
abundance: .

CDR3aa: CASSPQHSGANVLTF
CDR3nt: TGTGCCAGCAGTCCACAGCACTCTGGGGCCAACGTCCTGACTTTC
j_gene: TRBJ2-6
v_gene: TRBV6-2/TRBV6-3
d_gene: .
abundance: .

CDR3aa: CASSIFDLGEGTDTQYF
CDR3nt: TGTGCCAGTAGTATTTTTGACCTGGGAGAGGGCACAGATACGCAGTATTTT
j_gene: TRBJ2-3
v_gene: TRBV19
d_gene: .
abundance: .

CDR3aa: CASKLRYGGDYTF
CDR3nt: TGTGCCAGCAAGCTCCGATACGGGGGGGACTACACCTTC
j_gene: TRBJ1-2
v_gene: TRBV2
d_gene: .
abundance: .

CDR3aa: CASSMGTFGELFF
CDR3nt: TGTGCCAGTAGTATGGGGACATTCGGGGAGCTGTTTTTT
j_gene: TRBJ2-2
v_gene: TRBV19
d_gene: .
abundance: .

CDR3aa: CASSLGQGTYNEQFF
CDR3nt: TGTGCCAGCAGCTTGGGCCAGGGGACCTACAATGAGCAGTTCTTC
j_gene: TRBJ2-1
v_gene: TRBV5-5
d_gene: .
abundance: .

CDR3aa: CASSDGGPYGYTF
CDR3nt: TGCGCCAGCAGCGATGGAGGGCCGTATGGCTACACCTTC
j_gene: TRBJ1-2
v_gene: TRBV5-1
d_gene: .
abundance: once

CDR3aa: CASSSTVGYTF
CDR3nt: TGTGCCAGCAGCTCGACAGTTGGCTACACCTTC
j_gene: TRBJ1-2
v_gene: TRBV7-2
d_gene: .
abundance: .

CDR3aa: CASSYSKRGSYNEQFF
CDR3nt: TGTGCCAGCAGTTACTCTAAACGGGGCTCCTACAATGAGCAGTTCTTC
j_gene: TRBJ2-1
v_gene: TRBV6-6
d_gene: .
abundance: .

CDR3aa: CSAGRGSTDTQYF
CDR3nt: TGCAGCGCAGGACGGGGTAGCACAGATACGCAGTATTTT
j_gene: TRBJ2-3
v_gene: TRBV29-1
d_gene: .
abundance: .

CDR3aa: CASSGPGTSGRGAGELFF
CDR3nt: TGTGCCAGCAGTGGACCCGGGACTAGCGGGAGAGGGGCCGGGGAGCTGTTTTTT
j_gene: TRBJ2-2
v_gene: TRBV2
d_gene: TRBD2
abundance: .

CDR3aa: CASSQVMSLTEAFF
CDR3nt: TGCGCCAGCAGCCAAGTAATGTCCCTAACTGAAGCTTTCTTT
j_gene: TRBJ1-1
v_gene: TRBV4-1
d_gene: .
abundance: .

CDR3aa: CASSPLSQGDGYTF
CDR3nt: TGTGCCAGCTCACCACTGTCACAGGGGGATGGCTACACCTTC
j_gene: TRBJ1-2
v_gene: TRBV18
d_gene: TRBD1
abundance: .

CDR3aa: CASSVTGGASGNTIYF
CDR3nt: TGTGCCAGTAGTGTGACAGGGGGCGCATCAGGAAACACCATATATTTT
j_gene: TRBJ1-3
v_gene: TRBV19
d_gene: TRBD1
abundance: .

CDR3aa: CASSPDRGSLQPQHF
CDR3nt: TGTGCCAGCTCACCGGACAGGGGAAGTTTACAGCCCCAGCATTTT
j_gene: TRBJ1-5
v_gene: TRBV18
d_gene: TRBD1
abundance: once

CDR3aa: CASSPGGGSERSYEQYF
CDR3nt: TGTGCCAGCAGCCCGGGCGGAGGGAGCGAAAGGTCCTACGAGCAGTACTTC
j_gene: TRBJ2-7
v_gene: TRBV11-3
d_gene: .
abundance: once

CDR3aa: CASSTGLAAKNIQYF
CDR3nt: TGTGCCAGCAGTACCGGACTAGCTGCCAAAAACATTCAGTACTTC
j_gene: TRBJ2-4
v_gene: TRBV6-5
d_gene: TRBD2
abundance: .

CDR3aa: CASSPGTAYGYTF
CDR3nt: TGTGCCAGCAGCCCAGGGACAGCGTATGGCTACACCTTC
j_gene: TRBJ1-2
v_gene: TRBV7-9
d_gene: TRBD1
abundance: few

CDR3aa: CAWSTHRDYNEQFF
CDR3nt: TGTGCCTGGAGTACACACAGGGATTACAATGAGCAGTTCTTC
j_gene: TRBJ2-1
v_gene: TRBV30
d_gene: .
abundance: .

CDR3aa: CASTLDRGDDEQFF
CDR3nt: TGCGCCAGCACCCTGGACAGGGGCGACGATGAGCAGTTCTTC
j_gene: TRBJ2-1
v_gene: TRBV5-1
d_gene: TRBD1
abundance: .

CDR3aa: CASRRAGVANEQFF
CDR3nt: TGTGCCAGCAGGAGGGCGGGAGTCGCCAATGAGCAGTTCTTC
j_gene: TRBJ2-1
v_gene: TRBV27
d_gene: TRBD2
abundance: .

CDR3aa: CATWATVPYGYTF
CDR3nt: TGTGCCACCTGGGCCACGGTCCCCTATGGCTACACCTTC
j_gene: TRBJ1-2
v_gene: TRBV7-9
d_gene: .
abundance: once

CDR3aa: CASGLTGGSYGYTF
CDR3nt: TGTGCCAGCGGGCTTACAGGGGGCAGCTATGGCTACACCTTC
j_gene: TRBJ1-2
v_gene: TRBV3-1/TRBV3-2
d_gene: TRBD1
abundance: once

CDR3aa: CASISSGTGFDNEQYF
CDR3nt: TGCGCCAGCATATCATCCGGGACAGGTTTCGATAACGAGCAGTACTTC
j_gene: TRBJ2-7
v_gene: TRBV5-1
d_gene: TRBD1
abundance: .

CDR3aa: CASSAKGTSGRGNEQFF
CDR3nt: TGTGCCAGCAGCGCAAAAGGGACTAGCGGGAGGGGCAATGAGCAGTTCTTC
j_gene: TRBJ2-1
v_gene: TRBV7-3
d_gene: TRBD2
abundance: .

CDR3aa: CAWSGLHRGNTEAFF
CDR3nt: TGTGCCTGGAGTGGGCTCCACAGGGGGAACACTGAAGCTTTCTTT
j_gene: TRBJ1-1
v_gene: TRBV30
d_gene: TRBD1
abundance: once

CDR3aa: CASSSYRGEQFF
CDR3nt: TGTGCCAGCAGCTCCTACAGGGGTGAGCAGTTCTTC
j_gene: TRBJ2-1
v_gene: TRBV11-2
d_gene: TRBD1
abundance: .

CDR3aa: CASSQGVVLNEQFF
CDR3nt: TGTGCCAGCAGCCAAGGAGTGGTCCTCAATGAGCAGTTCTTC
j_gene: TRBJ2-1
v_gene: TRBV3-1/TRBV3-2
d_gene: .
abundance: .

CDR3aa: CASSSDGRGYGYTF
CDR3nt: TGTGCCAGCAGTTCAGACGGGAGAGGGTATGGCTACACCTTC
j_gene: TRBJ1-2
v_gene: TRBV6-2/TRBV6-3
d_gene: .
abundance: once